The entry that follows covers one T cell receptor beta chain sequence. The antigen is unknown. The study drew its donors from healthy HIV-negative adults without recent acute infections or vaccinations. V lost 0 bases and J lost 6, with 8 bases in between. The CDR3 covers 13 residues. Germline V gene lookup returns CDR1 LNHDA and CDR2 SQIVND (reference sequence). The data belong to a study of shared clonotypes between healthy human individuals. General study results and limits: Clonotype sharing levels among donors were expected to vary with sequencing depth.

Unsorted PBMCs provided DNA that was sequenced on ten immunoSEQ deep assay plates. As processed by the authors: Filtering was not the same, since immunoSEQ gave junction-only sequences without quality scores. Profiling relied on immunoSEQ multiplex PCR, and the TCRdb table lists in-frame clones only, not all of them. V and J calls and clone size follow that table, whereas D and trimming were derived from the DNA. Seen here are under 600,000 clones, roughly 72% observed once, and the top ten hold more than 10%. The sequence derives from a woman in her thirties or forties in good health. Some clones in this sample may be carry-over from other donors' samples. Sequenced: PBMCs. This chain joins TRBV19 and TRBJ1-1; no reliable D call. DNA of the CDR3: TGTGCCAGTAGTATAGAATCCAGAGCTGAAGCTTTCTTT. It codes for CASSIESRAEAFF.